This T cell receptor beta chain stems from a study of CD8 T cells in ankylosing spondylitis. A word on this clonotype: Its antigen is unknown.

Quantitative 5'-RACE was performed with molecular barcodes, and it yielded the TCR beta libraries. TCRdb ran MiXCR on the 5' RACE reads and lists one entry per CDR3 protein. The sample includes roughly 200,000 distinct CDR3 sequences, more than 25% seen only once; the top ten take just over 6.5%. Study-wide results and caveats: CD8+ by phenotype, disease-linked clones were relatively rare in peripheral blood. The study looked at matched synovial fluid samples from ankylosing spondylitis patients. Disease-linked clones were reported to be significantly enriched there.

The sequenced sample was blood, either unsorted or a sorted T cell fraction (not recorded which). This receptor was obtained from a male donor with ankylosing spondylitis or in good health (not recorded which).

Here the CDR3 DNA reads TGCGCCAGCAGCTTGGTTCGACAGGACCAAGAGACCCAGTACTTC. Its protein is CASSLVRQDQETQYF. The chain carries TRBV5-1 and TRBJ2-5, with D perhaps TRBD1 (6 bases). The germline gives CDR1 SGHRS, CDR2 YFSETQ. The CDR3 runs 15 residues. V gave up 0 bases and J gave up 0 bases, with 9 bases separating them.